Listed below are T cell receptor beta chains from one sample, sequenced in a study of blood T cell repertoires in COVID-19. Clones were sequenced by immunoSEQ multiplex PCR, and TCRdb holds only the in-frame ones, with some missing. In the table there are 200,000 to 250,000 clones, approximately 86% of which are singletons. The sample consisted of peripheral blood. The receptors here all came from a man in his late teens or twenties with active or convalescent COVID-19. CDR3s include the opening cysteine and the closing phenylalanine or tryptophan. A D gene is named only where the DNA matches it firmly. Size tells how often a clone was seen (once, few, many) or the class of an expanded clone, and some rows leave it out.

TRBJ2-7	.	once	TRBV11-2	TGTGCCAGCAGCTTTAGGGGCGGGAAAACGGTCTACGAGCAGTACTTC	CASSFRGGKTVYEQYF
TRBJ2-5	.	.	TRBV30	TGTGCCTGGAGTTTGGCGGGGACCCAGTACTTC	CAWSLAGTQYF
TRBJ2-1	TRBD2	.	TRBV6-5	TGTGCCAGCAGTTTAGCGGGCTCGAACTCCTACAATGAGCAGTTCTTC	CASSLAGSNSYNEQFF
TRBJ2-3	.	.	TRBV5-1	TGCGCCAGCAACCGGGGTCCTCGGGAAGAAGATACGCAGTATTTT	CASNRGPREEDTQYF
TRBJ1-5	.	once	TRBV18	TGTGCCAGCTCCCAAGAACAGGGCCCCGAGGAGCCCCAGCATTTT	CASSQEQGPEEPQHF
TRBJ1-4	TRBD1	.	TRBV11-2	TGTGCCAGCAGCTTCGATATCAGGGGGCAGATTGAAAAACTGTTTTTT	CASSFDIRGQIEKLFF
TRBJ2-7	.	.	TRBV18	TGTGCCAGCTCACCGAGCTCCTACGAGCAGTACTTC	CASSPSSYEQYF
TRBJ2-6	TRBD2	.	TRBV5-1	TGCGCCCGCAGCACATGGGGGGGAGACTCTGGGGCCAACGTCCTGACTTTC	CARSTWGGDSGANVLTF
TRBJ1-2	TRBD1	.	TRBV6-5	TGTGCCAGCAGGACAGGGACAACTAACTATGGCTACACCTTC	CASRTGTTNYGYTF
TRBJ1-5	.	.	TRBV6-1	TGTGCCAGCAGTGATCGGGGAGGGGTCAATCAGCCCCAGCATTTT	CASSDRGGVNQPQHF
TRBJ2-5	TRBD1	.	TRBV14	TGTGCCAGCAGCCGAACCCCCCCGACAGGGGGGTTGGGTGGAGAGACCCAGTACTTC	CASSRTPPTGGLGGETQYF
TRBJ1-1	.	.	TRBV12-3/TRBV12-4	TGTGCCAGCACCAGCGACAGCTACACTGAAGCTTTCTTT	CASTSDSYTEAFF
TRBJ2-2	.	.	TRBV2	TGTGCCAGCAGCAGACTTTCTCCGAGGACCGGGGAGCTGTTTTTT	CASSRLSPRTGELFF
TRBJ2-2	.	.	TRBV27	TGTGCCAGCAGTTTTTGGCAGAACACCGGGGAGCTGTTTTTT	CASSFWQNTGELFF
TRBJ1-2	.	.	TRBV6-5	TGTGCCAGCAGTTCCGCCGACTGGCCCATGGGTGGCTACACCTTC	CASSSADWPMGGYTF
TRBJ2-2	TRBD2	once	TRBV30	TGTGCCTGGAGTGGGAGGACTAGCGGGAGATCCGGGGAGCTGTTTTTT	CAWSGRTSGRSGELFF
TRBJ2-7	.	.	TRBV20-1	TGCAGTGCTAGACAGGGGTACGAGCAGTACTTC	CSARQGYEQYF
TRBJ1-6	TRBD1	.	TRBV27	TGTGCCAGCAGTTTATCCCCCGGGCAGGGGGCTGCTTCACCCCTCCACTTT	CASSLSPGQGAASPLHF
TRBJ1-2	TRBD1	.	TRBV19	TGTGCCAGTAGTGGGCAGGGGGTCTACTATGGCTACACCTTC	CASSGQGVYYGYTF
TRBJ2-2	TRBD2	.	TRBV13	TGTGCCAGCAGCGTCGGGGGGGCTATCACCGGGGAGCTGTTTTTT	CASSVGGAITGELFF
TRBJ2-4	.	.	TRBV7-2	TGTGCCAGCAGCCCCGGCGGGCTAAAAAACATTCAGTACTTC	CASSPGGLKNIQYF
TRBJ2-7	.	.	TRBV27	TGTGCCAGCCGGGGGATATCCTCGGACATCAGTTACGAGCAGTACTTC	CASRGISSDISYEQYF